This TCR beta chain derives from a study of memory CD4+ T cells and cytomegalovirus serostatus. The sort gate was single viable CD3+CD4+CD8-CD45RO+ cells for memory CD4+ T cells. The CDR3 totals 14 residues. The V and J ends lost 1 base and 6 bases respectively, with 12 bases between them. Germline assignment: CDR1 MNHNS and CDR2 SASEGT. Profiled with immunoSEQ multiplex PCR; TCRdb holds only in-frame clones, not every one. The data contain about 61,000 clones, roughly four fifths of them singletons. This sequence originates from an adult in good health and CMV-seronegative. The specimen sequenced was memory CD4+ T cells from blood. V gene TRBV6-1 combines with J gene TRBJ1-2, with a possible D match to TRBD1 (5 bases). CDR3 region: CASSEGGQEDGYTF. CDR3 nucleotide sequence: TGTGCCAGCAGTGAAGGGGGCCAAGAAGATGGCTACACCTTC.